The clone carrying this T cell receptor beta chain was recorded at least ten times. What it binds is not known. This sample is part of a study of regulatory T cells in long-lasting Graves disease. TCR beta libraries were built with iRepertoire HTBI primers and Arm-PCR of CDR3 regions. Using its own MiXCR run on the multiplex PCR reads, TCRdb lists one record per CDR3 protein. The table has around 400,000 distinct CDR3 sequences, roughly 10% seen once. Study-level results: Favored gene segments in persistent disease were TRBV28, TRBJ1-2 and TRBJ2-5. Relative to new patients (under 1,000), persistent patients exhibited greater sharing of public clonotypes (more than 2,500).

Time point here: newly diagnosed GD, antithyroid drugs for less than 3 months. PBMC-extracted RNA yielded the TCR library. The ends were cut back, 7 bases at V and 5 bases at J, with 9 bases in the middle. Germline V gene data show CDR1 as MNHEY and CDR2 as SVGEGT. The CDR3 length is 13 residues. A further study also used this sample, focusing on T cells in Graves' hyperthyroidism and ophthalmopathy.

Sequenced material: peripheral blood mononuclear cells (PBMCs), taken at new diagnosis, from a patient treated with antithyroid drugs. The TCR originated in a woman under 30 with Graves disease. This rearrangement joins TRBV6-2 or TRBV6-3 to TRBJ1-6; D not resolved. The CDR3 here is CASTTEDNSPLHF. CDR3 bases: TGTGCCAGCACAACAGAAGATAATTCACCCCTCCACTTT.